The clone carrying this TCR beta chain was observed at least ten times. The CDR3 has 14 amino acids. V dropped 7 bases and J dropped 0 bases, with 12 bases sitting between them. Germline loops: CDR1 SGDLS, CDR2 YYNGEE. TCRdb independently ran MiXCR on the RT-PCR reads; one entry per CDR3 protein. The sample gives about 680,000 distinct CDR3 sequences, 13% to 15% of which show up once; 3% to 4.5% is in the top ten. This chain joins TRBV9 and TRBJ2-3, with D uncertain. The specimen was memory CD4+ T cells from blood. This TCR was sampled from a female donor in good health, serving as a healthy control. The CDR3 nucleotides read TGTGCCAGCGCAAAGGGTTGGAGCACAGATACGCAGTATTTT. Its translation: CASAKGWSTDTQYF.